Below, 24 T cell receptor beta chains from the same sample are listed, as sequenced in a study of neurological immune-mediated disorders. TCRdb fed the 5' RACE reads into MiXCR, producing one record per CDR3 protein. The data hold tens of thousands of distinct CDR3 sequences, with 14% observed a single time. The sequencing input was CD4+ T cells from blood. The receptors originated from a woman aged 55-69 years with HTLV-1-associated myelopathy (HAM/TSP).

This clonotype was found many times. CDR3 amino acids: CSARDGGRGAGRISYNEQFF. The CDR3 DNA reads as TGCAGTGCTAGAGATGGGGGGCGTGGGGCAGGGAGGATCTCCTACAATGAGCAGTTCTTC. The chain recombines TRBV20-1 with TRBJ2-1, with D perhaps assigned TRBD1 or TRBD2 (6 bases each). This CDR3 spans 20 amino acids. V lost 0 bases to trimming and J lost 0 bases, with 24 bases between them. Germline CDR1 reads DFQATT; CDR2 reads SNEGSKA (reference sequence).

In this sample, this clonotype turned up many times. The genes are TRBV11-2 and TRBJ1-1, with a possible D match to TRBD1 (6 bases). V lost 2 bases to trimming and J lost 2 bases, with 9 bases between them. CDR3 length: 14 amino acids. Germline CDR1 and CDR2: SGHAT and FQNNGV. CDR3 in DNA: TGTGCCAGCAGCTTAACCAGGGGTAACACTGAAGCTTTCTTT. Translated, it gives CASSLTRGNTEAFF.

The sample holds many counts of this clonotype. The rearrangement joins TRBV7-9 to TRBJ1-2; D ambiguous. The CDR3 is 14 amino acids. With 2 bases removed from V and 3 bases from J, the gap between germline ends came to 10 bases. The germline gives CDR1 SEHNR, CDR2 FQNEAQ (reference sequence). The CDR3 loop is CASSLRAGDYGYTF. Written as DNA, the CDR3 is TGTGCCAGCAGCTTACGGGCCGGGGACTATGGCTACACCTTC.

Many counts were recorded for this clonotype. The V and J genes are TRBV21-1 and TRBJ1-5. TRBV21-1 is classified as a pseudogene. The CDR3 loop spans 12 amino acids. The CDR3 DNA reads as TGTGCCAGCAGCTCTCTCGATCAGCCCCAGCATTTT. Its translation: CASSSLDQPQHF.

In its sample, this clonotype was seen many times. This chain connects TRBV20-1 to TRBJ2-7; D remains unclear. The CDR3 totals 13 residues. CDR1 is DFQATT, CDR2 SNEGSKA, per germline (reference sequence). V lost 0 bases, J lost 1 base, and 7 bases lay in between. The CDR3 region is CSARDGRSYEQYF. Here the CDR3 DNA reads TGCAGTGCTAGAGATGGCAGATCCTACGAGCAGTACTTC.

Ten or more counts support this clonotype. CDR3 bases: TGTGCCAGCAGTGAAGCCCTTACGGGGGACCTTTCACCCCTCCACTTT. As protein: CASSEALTGDLSPLHF. The chain links TRBV6-1 to TRBJ1-6, with D tentatively TRBD1 (5 bases). CDR3 length: 16 residues. Germline lookup yields CDR1 MNHNS and CDR2 SASEGT. The germline V and J ends were trimmed by 0 bases and 9 bases, with 15 bases remaining between them.

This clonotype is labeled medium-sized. The CDR3 protein is CSVSQGKRETQYF. CDR3 in DNA: TGCAGTGTTTCACAGGGGAAAAGAGAGACCCAGTACTTC. The chain joins TRBV20-1 to TRBJ2-5; 7 bases match TRBD1. There are 13 residues in the CDR3. J lost 4 bases, V lost 7 bases, and 9 bases had no gene match. The V gene's germline CDR1 is DFQATT and CDR2 SNEGSKA (reference sequence).

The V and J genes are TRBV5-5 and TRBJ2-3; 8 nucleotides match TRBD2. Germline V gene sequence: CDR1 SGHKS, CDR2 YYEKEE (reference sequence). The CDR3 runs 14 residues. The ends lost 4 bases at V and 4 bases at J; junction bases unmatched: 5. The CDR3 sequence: CASSHGGVPDTQYF. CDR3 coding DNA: TGTGCCAGCAGCCACGGGGGGGTCCCAGATACGCAGTATTTT.

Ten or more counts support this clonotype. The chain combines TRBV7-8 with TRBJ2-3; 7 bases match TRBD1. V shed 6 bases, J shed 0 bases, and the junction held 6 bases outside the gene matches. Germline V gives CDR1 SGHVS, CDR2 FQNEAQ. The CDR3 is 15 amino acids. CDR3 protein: CASSSQGVSTDTQYF. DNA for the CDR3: TGTGCCAGCAGTAGCCAGGGGGTGAGCACAGATACGCAGTATTTT.

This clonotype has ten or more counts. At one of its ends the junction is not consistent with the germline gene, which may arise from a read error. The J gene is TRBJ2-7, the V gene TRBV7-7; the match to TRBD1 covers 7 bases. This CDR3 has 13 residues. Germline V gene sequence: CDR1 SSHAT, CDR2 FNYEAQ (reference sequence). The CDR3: CASSPHPGGEQYF. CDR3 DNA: TGTGCTAGCAGCCCCCATCCAGGGGGTGAGCAGTACTTC.

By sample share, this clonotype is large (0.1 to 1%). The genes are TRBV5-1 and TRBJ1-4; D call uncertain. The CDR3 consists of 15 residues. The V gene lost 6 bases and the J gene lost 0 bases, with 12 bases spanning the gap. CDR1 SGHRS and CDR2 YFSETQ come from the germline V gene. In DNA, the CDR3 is TGCGCCAGCACCTCCGGCAGTTCAACTAATGAAAAACTGTTTTTT. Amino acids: CASTSGSSTNEKLFF.

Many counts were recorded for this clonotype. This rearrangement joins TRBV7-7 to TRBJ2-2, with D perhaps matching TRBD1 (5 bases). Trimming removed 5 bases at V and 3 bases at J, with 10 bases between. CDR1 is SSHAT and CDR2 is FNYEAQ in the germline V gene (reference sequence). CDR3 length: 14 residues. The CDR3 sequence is CASSPRVDTGELFF. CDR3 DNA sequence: TGTGCCAGCAGCCCCAGGGTTGACACCGGGGAGCTGTTTTTT.

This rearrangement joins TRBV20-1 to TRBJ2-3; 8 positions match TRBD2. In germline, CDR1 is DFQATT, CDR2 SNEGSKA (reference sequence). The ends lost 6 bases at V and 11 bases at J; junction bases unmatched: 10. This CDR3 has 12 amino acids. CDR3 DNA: TGCAGTGCCAACCCGAGCGGGGGCGAGCAGTATTTT. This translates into CSANPSGGEQYF.

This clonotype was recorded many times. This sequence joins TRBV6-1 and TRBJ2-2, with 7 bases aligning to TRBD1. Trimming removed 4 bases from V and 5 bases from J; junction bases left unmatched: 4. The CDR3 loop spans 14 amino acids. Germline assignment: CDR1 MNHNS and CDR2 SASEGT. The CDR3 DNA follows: TGTGCCAGCAGTGTGACAGGGTCAACCGGGGAGCTGTTTTTT. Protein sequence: CASSVTGSTGELFF.

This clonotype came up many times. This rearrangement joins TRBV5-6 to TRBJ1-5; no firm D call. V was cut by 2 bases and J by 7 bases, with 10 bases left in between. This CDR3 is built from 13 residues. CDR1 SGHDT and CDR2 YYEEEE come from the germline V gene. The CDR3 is CASSLSWSQPQHF. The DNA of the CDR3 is TGTGCCAGCAGCTTATCATGGAGCCAGCCCCAGCATTTT.

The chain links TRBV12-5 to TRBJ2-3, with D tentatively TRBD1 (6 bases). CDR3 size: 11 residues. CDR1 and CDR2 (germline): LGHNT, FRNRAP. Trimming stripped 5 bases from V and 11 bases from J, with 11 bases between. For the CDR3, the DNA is TGTGCTAGTGGTCCAGGGGCCAGGCAGTATTTT. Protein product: CASGPGARQYF.

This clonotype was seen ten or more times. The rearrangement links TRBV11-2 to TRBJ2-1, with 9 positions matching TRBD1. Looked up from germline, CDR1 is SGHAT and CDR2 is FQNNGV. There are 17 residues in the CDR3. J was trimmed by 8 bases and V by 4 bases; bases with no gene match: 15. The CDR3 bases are TGTGCCAGCAGCTCTTATAGCCCGGGACAGGGAATGGATGAGCAGTTCTTC. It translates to CASSSYSPGQGMDEQFF.

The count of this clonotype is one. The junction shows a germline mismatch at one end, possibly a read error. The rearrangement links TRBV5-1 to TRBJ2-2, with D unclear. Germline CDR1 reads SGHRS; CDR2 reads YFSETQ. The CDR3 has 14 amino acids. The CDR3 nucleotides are TGCGCCATCAGCTTGGTTGTGTGCACCGGGGAGCTGTTTTTT. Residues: CAISLVVCTGELFF.

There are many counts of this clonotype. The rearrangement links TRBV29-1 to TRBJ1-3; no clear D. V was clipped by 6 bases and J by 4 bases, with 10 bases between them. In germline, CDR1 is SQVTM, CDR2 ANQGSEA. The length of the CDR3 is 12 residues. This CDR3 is CSVYVVGNTIYF. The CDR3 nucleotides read TGCAGCGTCTACGTAGTCGGAAACACCATATATTTT.

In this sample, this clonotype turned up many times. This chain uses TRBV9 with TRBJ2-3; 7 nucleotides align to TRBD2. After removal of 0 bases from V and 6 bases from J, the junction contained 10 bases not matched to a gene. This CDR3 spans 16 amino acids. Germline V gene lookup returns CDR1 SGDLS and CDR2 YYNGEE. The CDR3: CASSVASTGGRDTQYF. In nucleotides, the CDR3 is TGTGCCAGCAGCGTAGCTTCTACGGGGGGACGGGATACGCAGTATTTT.

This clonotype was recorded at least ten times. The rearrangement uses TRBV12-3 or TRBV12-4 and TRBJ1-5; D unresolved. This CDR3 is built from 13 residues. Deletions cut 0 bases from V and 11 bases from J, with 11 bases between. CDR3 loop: CASSLAQALAQHF. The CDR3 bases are TGTGCCAGCAGTTTAGCGCAGGCGTTGGCCCAGCATTTT.

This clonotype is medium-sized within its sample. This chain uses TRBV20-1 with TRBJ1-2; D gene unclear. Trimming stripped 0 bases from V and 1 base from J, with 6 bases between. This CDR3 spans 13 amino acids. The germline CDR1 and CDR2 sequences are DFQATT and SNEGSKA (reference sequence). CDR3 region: CSARDSVNYGYTF. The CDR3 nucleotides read TGCAGTGCTAGAGATTCGGTTAACTATGGCTACACCTTC.

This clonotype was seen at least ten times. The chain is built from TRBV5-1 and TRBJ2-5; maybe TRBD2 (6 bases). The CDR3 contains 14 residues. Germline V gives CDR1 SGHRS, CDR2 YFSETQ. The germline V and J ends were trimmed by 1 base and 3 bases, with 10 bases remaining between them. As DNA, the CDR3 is TGCGCCAGCAGCTTGCGGCGGGGAGAAGAGACCCAGTACTTC. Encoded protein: CASSLRRGEETQYF.

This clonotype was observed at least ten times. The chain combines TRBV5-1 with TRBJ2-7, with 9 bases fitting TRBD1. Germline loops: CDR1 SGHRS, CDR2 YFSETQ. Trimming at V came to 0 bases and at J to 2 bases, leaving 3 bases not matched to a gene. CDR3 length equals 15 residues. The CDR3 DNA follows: TGCGCCAGCAGCTTGGAACAGGGGGCCCCCTACGAGCAGTACTTC. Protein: CASSLEQGAPYEQYF.